The T cell receptor (beta chain) described here comes from a study of cytomegalovirus exposure and HLA in healthy donors (dated 2017 in TCRdb). Background on the whole study: An earlier analysis of 587 of the donors reported about 300 Gb of sequence data and 117 million unique TCR beta sequences obtained from roughly 180 million T cells. To predict cytomegalovirus infection status, the study combined high-throughput TCR immunosequencing, statistical association of individual TCRs with disease status, and machine learning. In the later analysis, no new phenotypic data were used to find candidate immune exposures; instead, reliance was placed on TCR beta sequences and their occurrence across donors. To study patterns of TCR occurrence, a later analysis re-analyzed previously published TCR beta repertoires from hundreds of donors and added high-resolution HLA genotyping. An early release covering more than 500 HLA-typed donors comprised about 300 gigabases of sequencing data and around 80 million unique TCR sequences. On average, about 240,000 unique TCR beta nucleotide sequences were sequenced per donor among about 400 genotyped donors of the cohort, with 15% to 20% of those sequences being non-productive. The T cell repertoires of 670 or so subjects were profiled by immunosequencing and related to cytomegalovirus serostatus. HLA typing included class I and class II loci at four-digit resolution. All discovery cohort repertoires had been generated using a single sequencing platform. The number of typed donors differed by locus: roughly 629-640 for A, B, C, DRB1 and DQB1; 500 to 550 for DQA1; around 580 for DPA1; and some 470 for DPB1. In an earlier analysis of a few hundred of the donors, high-throughput TCR beta sequencing was used to judge whether each TCR beta V gene segment behaved as functional or pseudogenic. A later genetic analysis took genome-wide SNP genotypes for about 55% of the roughly 700 donors and used that subset as a discovery cohort. The study was designed to test whether signatures of past pathogen exposure could be identified by cataloging public T cell receptors. Donor age, sex, ethnicity and CMV serostatus were compiled alongside the repertoire data. Of the 398 genotyped donors, 65% to 90% were placed in the genetic ancestry cluster associated with self-reported Caucasian donors. Because of strong linkage in the cohort, five DR-DQ haplotypes were treated as single units for association and clustering. A separate validation cohort of roughly 120 different subjects was used in addition to the roughly 720-subject first cohort.

On the study overall, not on this receptor specifically: In this cohort, only TCR beta chains were sequenced, and detectable features were limited by the absence of alpha or paired-chain data. A later genetic analysis associated a missense DCLRE1C variant with V-gene and J-gene trimming of TCR beta chains, and an independent cohort replicated the association. Some IMGT-functional V segments, including TRBV6-2 and TRBV6-3, could not be distinguished by the 87-base-pair reads and were therefore excluded. The classifier was reported to diagnose cytomegalovirus status with high specificity and sensitivity in both the original and validation cohorts. A later analysis found that TCR association rates varied across HLA loci, with DRB1 alleles showing the most associated TCRs and HLA-C alleles the fewest. The earlier analysis of 587 of the donors excluded around 17 rarely observed V segments, including chromosome 9 orphons, because counts were too low. The only immune exposure information available for the cohort was CMV serostatus. Presence/absence analyses assumed roughly uniform sequencing depth across donors, an assumption that may not hold. In a later analysis, over 15,000 TCR beta sequences were associated with specific HLA alleles at a false discovery rate of 0.05. Most CMV-associated TCR beta chains appeared to be HLA-restricted in a later analysis, and the HLA associations seemed to be driven largely by CMV exposure. Strong co-occurrence of HLA alleles, especially DR and DQ, made assigning TCR associations to individual alleles difficult. Compared with equally common non-associated chains, HLA-associated TCR beta chains in a later analysis were more clonally expanded and had lower generation probabilities. A few of the identified cytomegalovirus-associated TCR beta chains were confirmed in vitro to be specific for cytomegalovirus antigens. Because HLA typing was unavailable for some donors at each locus, only the typed subset was used in association tests. In a later genetic analysis, fewer N-insertions in productive TCRs were reported among donors in an Asian-associated ancestry cluster than the roughly 710-donor mean. While some public TCRs were present in many individuals, most TCR sequences turned up only very rarely across donors. A later analysis reported that several top co-occurrence clusters appeared linked to parvovirus B19, influenza, CMV and Epstein-Barr virus. It was suggested by the authors that the approach could potentially be generalized to other disease states and immunological phenotypes. A further reported finding was that TCR beta sequences accurately predicted the HLA-A and HLA-B alleles for most subjects in the first cohort. In an earlier analysis of more than 500 of the donors, most TCR beta V segments appeared in productive rearrangements about 87% or about 30% of the time, broadly matching IMGT annotations. The sequencing pipeline was judged likely to have produced a cluster of highly shared sequence variants as a technical artifact. In the study, approximately 150 TCR beta chains were listed as associated with cytomegalovirus. Correlated functional status among segregating V segments might reflect linkage disequilibrium, but an unknown experimental factor could not be ruled out.

Trimming at the junction amounts to 3 bases on V and 2 bases on J, and the germline ends lie 19 bases apart. The germline V gene encodes CDR1 MGHRA and CDR2 YSYEKL. The cysteine opens and the phenylalanine closes a CDR3 of 17 amino acids. Only CDR3 DNA is held: 51 bases, read in frame from base 1. This clone was recorded a few times. It lacks a known antigen. Per-nucleotide qualities are absent, and no much larger clonotype sits a single base away. Library prep was done by the immunoSEQ multiplex PCR assay. The multiplex PCR relied on a mix of 60 forward primers for TCR Vbeta segments and 13 reverse primers for TCR Jbeta segments. The CDR3 region of rearranged TCR beta genes was amplified from genomic DNA by a multiplex PCR assay. Amplified TCR beta libraries were sequenced as 87-base-pair reads on the Illumina HiSeq System. The study's processing was this. Across the 600 to 700 repertoires, a later analysis counted roughly 77 million unique TCR beta chains, roughly 11 million of which were shared by at least two donors. To remove PCR and sequencing errors, raw reads were error-corrected and collapsed into unique sequences using a nearest-neighbor algorithm that merged closely related sequences. CDR3 sequences were aligned to IMGT reference sequences to assign V, D and J gene segments. For a sequence to be retained, a match of at least six nucleotides was required to both a V gene segment and a J gene segment. A rearrangement was called productive if the CDR3 had no stop codons and remained in frame with V and J, and every other rearrangement was called non-productive. CDR3 was defined by IMGT convention, running from the second conserved V-encoded cysteine to the conserved J-encoded phenylalanine. The earlier analysis of some 600 of the donors excluded sequences that lacked an unambiguous match to a single V gene segment. An earlier analysis of 500 to 700 of the donors classified V segments as functional when productive rearrangements were above 56.7% and as segregating when the standard deviation between donors was above 5%. A statistical classification framework was developed to diagnose cytomegalovirus status using the catalog of TCR beta chain sequences. In a later analysis, TCR nucleotide sequences were compared against IMGT/GENE-DB human TR gene sequences so that V and J genes could be assigned. In a later analysis, CDR3 sequences and most-parsimonious VDJ recombination scenarios were assigned using the TCRdist pipeline. In a later analysis, each TCR beta chain was defined by its CDR3 amino acid sequence together with its V-gene family, and reads without a unique V-gene family were excluded. A later analysis removed roughly 590 highly shared, low-generation-probability nucleotide sequences to deal with suspected cross-contamination and a sequencing artifact. A later analysis calculated a clonal expansion index for each public chain from normalized within-repertoire ranks of inferred template counts. Generation probabilities in a later analysis came from a VDJ recombination model fitted to out-of-frame rearrangements, and those results were checked against IGoR. A later analysis scored TCR-TCR, TCR-HLA and TCR-CMV co-occurrence with hypergeometric tests, applying a repertoire-size bias correction to TCR pairs. A later analysis estimated false discovery rates by permuting HLA or CMV assignments 20 times. In a later analysis, co-occurring TCRs were grouped with DBSCAN, and TCRdist sequence similarity was added when clustering was performed within HLA-allele-positive subsets. For co-occurrence clustering, repertoires with fewer than 30,000 or more than 120,000 public chains were excluded, along with four or five repertoires with anomalous nucleotide sharing. Entries here come from immuneACCESS through TCRdb and include only in-frame sequences with V and J called. Some clones fail to appear in such tables; in the studies checked, an unresolved V gene covers under half of the shortfall, and the cause of the remainder is unknown. That table gives V, J and clone size, and the DNA gave D and trimming. Recorded for this sample are 160,000 or so clones; roughly 85% of them occurred a single time. Under 0.75% of the sample comes from the top ten.

The cohort was made up of roughly 670 healthy bone marrow donors. At the time of sampling, all cohort members were nominally healthy, though unrecorded immune exposures were likely present. The donor tested CMV seronegative and was one of the 352 seronegative cohort members. Every donor gave a peripheral blood sample, and the peripheral blood mononuclear cells from that sample were used for TCR beta sequencing. The Qiagen DNeasy Blood Extraction Kit was used to extract genomic DNA from the blood cell samples. The sequence links TRBV4-1 to TRBJ1-2; a tentative D match to TRBD1 spans 6 bases. The specimen was PBMCs. The TCR comes from a woman aged 40 to 50 in good health and CMV-seronegative. This receptor has the CDR3 CASSQILLGQPNYGYTF. The bases read TGCGCCAGCAGCCAGATTCTATTAGGACAGCCGAACTATGGCTACACCTTC.